These 25 T cell receptor beta chains came from one sample sequenced in a study of response to subunit inactivated influenza vaccine. TCRdb fed the RT-PCR reads into MiXCR, producing one record per CDR3 protein. The table records hundreds of thousands of distinct CDR3 sequences, 15% to 17% of them present only once. The sample consisted of PBMCs from blood, taken 11 to 12 days after vaccination. The receptors were sampled from a man aged 50 to 60 who received an inactivated influenza vaccine.

The V gene is TRBV6-5, the J gene TRBJ1-2, with TRBD1 matching 7 bases. V gave up 4 bases and J gave up 4 bases; unmatched junction bases: 6. CDR3 length equals 14 residues. The germline V gene encodes CDR1 MNHEY and CDR2 SVGAGI. DNA of the CDR3: TGTGCCAGCAGTTCTAGGACAGGATCCTATGGCTACACCTTC. It specifies CASSSRTGSYGYTF.

The chain links TRBV7-2 to TRBJ1-5; 8 nucleotides line up with TRBD1. V lost 1 base to trimming and J lost 9 bases; unmatched junction nucleotides: 5. The CDR3 extends over 14 amino acids. Germline V lookup: CDR1 SGHTA, CDR2 FQGNSA. CDR3 sequence reads: CASSLGTGSPPQHF. The CDR3, as DNA: TGTGCCAGCAGCTTAGGGACAGGGTCTCCGCCCCAGCATTTT.

V and J are TRBV5-1 and TRBJ2-3, with 10 bases identical to TRBD1. Germline V CDR1 and CDR2: SGHRS, YFSETQ. With 7 bases clipped from V and 4 bases from J, the junction kept 9 bases outside the gene matches. The CDR3 totals 15 residues. CDR3 loop: CASGPGQGFPDTQYF. CDR3 in DNA: TGCGCCAGCGGACCGGGACAGGGGTTCCCAGATACGCAGTATTTT.

The CDR3 DNA is TGTGCCAGCAGCATGAGCGGGAGGCCTTTCAGAGAGACCCAGTACTTC. Its translation: CASSMSGRPFRETQYF. The chain has TRBV7-2 and TRBJ2-5; TRBD2 agrees at 9 bases. The length of the CDR3 is 16 residues. With V trimmed by 5 bases and J by 4 bases, 11 bases remained unmatched. CDR1 and CDR2 (germline): SGHTA, FQGNSA. Full variable domain (rest looked up from reference TRBV7-2 and TRBJ2-5): GAGVSQSPSNKVTEKGKDVELRCDPISGHTALYWYRQSLGQGLEFLIYFQGNSAPDKSGLPSDRFSAERTGGSVSTLTIQRTQQEDSAVYLCASSMSGRPFRETQYFGPGTRLLVL.

There are many counts of this clonotype. The rearrangement links TRBV9 to TRBJ2-3; D unclear. The CDR3 spans 15 residues. The V gene's germline CDR1 is SGDLS and CDR2 YYNGEE. With 0 bases removed from V and 4 bases from J, the gap between germline ends came to 12 bases. In DNA, the CDR3 is TGTGCCAGCAGCGTAGTTTGGGGAAGCGCAGATACGCAGTATTTT. It codes for CASSVVWGSADTQYF. Drawing the rest from reference TRBV9 and TRBJ2-3, the complete variable domain is DSGVTQTPKHLITATGQRVTLRCSPRSGDLSVYWYQQSLDQGLQFLIQYYNGEERAKGNILERFSAQQFPDLHSELNLSSLELGDSALYFCASSVVWGSADTQYFGPGTRLTVL.

The chain has TRBV10-3 and TRBJ2-5; TRBD2 aligns across 8 bases. The CDR3 is 18 amino acids. Germline-derived CDR1 and CDR2 are ENHRY and SYGVKD. Germline trimming cut 2 bases from V and 6 bases from J; bases unmatched to any gene: 17. CDR3 amino acids: CAISERGGSGDFFQTQYF. CDR3 sequence (DNA): TGTGCCATCAGTGAGCGGGGGGGGAGCGGGGATTTCTTCCAGACCCAGTACTTC.

The chain links TRBV6-1 to TRBJ2-5, with D possibly matching TRBD2 (6 bases). The CDR3 length is 15 residues. In germline, CDR1 is MNHNS, CDR2 SASEGT. The V gene lost 5 bases and the J gene lost 5 bases, with 18 bases spanning the gap. Here the CDR3 DNA reads TGTGCCAGCAGTAAAAGGGACTCGCTTGGGGAGACCCAGTACTTC. Protein product: CASSKRDSLGETQYF.

This clonotype occurred a few times. The chain joins TRBV7-2 to TRBJ2-6; D assignment may be TRBD1 or TRBD2 (6 bases each). The V end lost 3 bases, the J end lost 4 bases, and 10 bases lay between the germline ends. CDR3 size: 15 residues. Germline V lookup: CDR1 SGHTA, CDR2 FQGNSA. The CDR3 loop reads CASSFGGRGANVLTF. The CDR3 DNA sequence: TGTGCCAGCAGCTTTGGGGGGCGCGGGGCCAACGTCCTGACTTTC.

V is TRBV27 and J is TRBJ2-6, with unresolved D. The CDR3 runs to 13 residues. V dropped 8 bases and J dropped 2 bases, with 7 bases sitting between them. The germline gives CDR1 MNHEY, CDR2 SMNVEV (reference sequence). CDR3 nucleotides: TGTGCCAGCCTTCCTCCTGGGGCCAACGTCCTGACTTTC. This sequence encodes CASLPPGANVLTF.

This clonotype was seen a few times. The V call is TRBV5-1, the J call TRBJ2-2; D unresolved. The CDR3 is 16 residues long. Per germline, CDR1 SGHRS and CDR2 YFSETQ. V gave up 0 bases and J gave up 0 bases, with 9 bases separating them. In DNA form, the CDR3 reads TGCGCCAGCAGCTTGGCCCAGCGAGCGAACACCGGGGAGCTGTTTTTT. Translating gives CASSLAQRANTGELFF.

The CDR3 reads CATSDTGTGYGYTF. CDR3 in DNA: TGTGCCACCAGTGACACTGGGACAGGGTATGGCTACACCTTC. This chain connects TRBV24-1 to TRBJ1-2; 9 bases agree with TRBD1. CDR1 and CDR2 (germline): KGHDR, SFDVKD. Trimming removed 4 bases from V and 5 bases from J; junction bases left unmatched: 4. The CDR3 loop spans 14 amino acids.

There are a few counts of this clonotype. The rearrangement links TRBV18 to TRBJ2-7, with D tentatively TRBD1 or TRBD2 (6 bases each). The CDR3 extends over 13 amino acids. V was shortened by 5 bases and J by 6 bases, with 14 bases between the two germline ends. From germline, CDR1 is KGHSH and CDR2 LQKENI. The CDR3 DNA sequence: TGTGCCAGCTCAAGGGGGGCTCAATCCGAGCAGTACTTC. Encoded protein: CASSRGAQSEQYF.

This chain links TRBV3-1 with TRBJ2-2; no clear D gene. CDR3 length: 13 amino acids. V was shortened by 6 bases and J by 2 bases, with 7 bases between the two germline ends. Germline V gene sequence: CDR1 LGHDT, CDR2 YNNKEL (reference sequence). The CDR3 protein is CASRTHNTGELFF. The CDR3 DNA is TGTGCCAGCAGGACCCACAACACCGGGGAGCTGTTTTTT.

J is TRBJ2-1 and V is TRBV20-1; 8 bases match TRBD2. With V trimmed by 5 bases and J by 1 base, 13 bases remained unmatched. The CDR3 length is 17 residues. Germline assignment: CDR1 DFQATT and CDR2 SNEGSKA (reference sequence). In DNA, the CDR3 is TGCAGTGCTGACGCCGCAGGGCGGGAGGCTTCCTACAATGAGCAGTTCTTC. Protein sequence: CSADAAGREASYNEQFF.

This clonotype was seen a handful of times. For the CDR3, the DNA is TGTGCCAGCAGTTACGTTTATCCGGCGGGGGCCGACTACGAGCAGTACTTC. Protein sequence: CASSYVYPAGADYEQYF. The gene calls are TRBV6-2 or TRBV6-3 and TRBJ2-7; D is perhaps TRBD2 (7 bases). The CDR3 totals 17 residues. CDR1 and CDR2 from the germline V gene are MNHEY and SVGEGT. The V end lost 2 bases, the J end lost 3 bases, and 20 bases lay between the germline ends.

This clonotype was seen a handful of times. The chain links TRBV4-1 to TRBJ2-1; D might be TRBD2 (6 bases). The CDR3 sequence is 17 residues long. Germline CDR1 and CDR2: MGHRA and YSYEKL. V lost 0 bases to trimming and J lost 4 bases, with 16 bases between them. CDR3: CASSQDSVAAIYNEQFF. CDR3 nucleotides: TGCGCCAGCAGCCAAGATTCTGTAGCGGCAATTTACAATGAGCAGTTCTTC.

This clonotype occurred a few times. This sequence joins TRBV20-1 and TRBJ2-7, with TRBD2 as a possible D gene (5 bases). CDR1 DFQATT and CDR2 SNEGSKA come from the germline V gene (reference sequence). Trimming removed 2 bases from V and 6 bases from J, with 14 bases in between. The CDR3 sequence is 13 residues long. This CDR3 reads CSARPPQEAEQYF. The CDR3 nucleotides read TGCAGTGCTAGACCTCCCCAGGAGGCCGAGCAGTACTTC.

The chain combines TRBV3-1 with TRBJ1-1; D gene unclear. The CDR3 sequence is 13 residues long. Per the germline V gene, CDR1 is LGHDT and CDR2 is YNNKEL (reference sequence). V shed 0 bases and J shed 5 bases, with 7 bases lying between them. CDR3 loop: CASSQEPGTEAFF. As DNA, the CDR3 is TGTGCCAGCAGCCAAGAGCCGGGGACTGAAGCTTTCTTT.

The rearrangement links TRBV20-1 to TRBJ1-2; 7 bases line up with TRBD1. This CDR3 is 12 amino acids long. V trimming: 3 bases; J trimming: 7 bases; junction bases outside the gene matches: 5. Germline V gives CDR1 DFQATT, CDR2 SNEGSKA (reference sequence). This CDR3 is CSARNRGGGYTF. The CDR3 region has the DNA TGCAGTGCTAGGAACAGGGGAGGTGGCTACACCTTC.

This clonotype was seen more than once but under ten times. The chain links TRBV28 to TRBJ1-6; 7 nucleotides agree with TRBD1. The CDR3 spans 15 residues. The germline CDR1 and CDR2 sequences are MDHEN and SYDVKM. After removal of 6 bases from V and 9 bases from J, the junction contained 11 bases not matched to a gene. CDR3 nucleotides: TGTGCCAGCAGCCTAAGTCGGACAGGCTCTTCACCCCTCCACTTT. It codes for CASSLSRTGSSPLHF.

There are many counts of this clonotype. This chain connects TRBV29-1 to TRBJ1-2; D not resolved. The ends were cut back, 5 bases at V and 2 bases at J, with 6 bases in the middle. Germline V gene lookup returns CDR1 SQVTM and CDR2 ANQGSEA. CDR3 length equals 11 residues. The CDR3 DNA reads as TGCAGCGTTCGGTCGAACTATGGCTACACCTTC. It encodes CSVRSNYGYTF.

This clonotype was seen repeatedly, ten times or more. This chain uses TRBV5-1 with TRBJ2-3, with TRBD1 identical over 9 bases. This CDR3 has 14 amino acids. V shed 4 bases and J 4 bases; nucleotides not matched to a gene: 4. The germline CDR1 and CDR2 sequences are SGHRS and YFSETQ. The CDR3 DNA is TGCGCCAGCAGCACGGGGACAGGGTCAGATACGCAGTATTTT. Translation: CASSTGTGSDTQYF.

The chain joins TRBV20-1 to TRBJ2-1; 9 bases align to TRBD1. The germline CDR1 and CDR2 sequences are DFQATT and SNEGSKA (reference sequence). This CDR3 comprises 16 residues. With 6 bases clipped from V and 6 bases from J, the junction kept 15 bases outside the gene matches. The CDR3 spells CSAQETGTGKTNEQFF. The CDR3 DNA reads TGCAGTGCCCAAGAAACCGGGACAGGGAAGACCAATGAGCAGTTCTTC.

As to this clonotype: A much larger clone differs from this one at a single base, so this may be a read error. The CDR3 bases are TGTGCCAGCAGGTTCCGGCCAGGCGGAGGGGGCTTTACAGATACGCGGTATTTT. Protein: CASRFRPGGGGFTDTRYF. This sequence joins TRBV6-1 and TRBJ2-3, with D maybe TRBD1 (7 bases). In germline, CDR1 is MNHNS, CDR2 SASEGT. The CDR3 is made up of 18 amino acids.

The table lists this clonotype with a few counts. The V gene is TRBV6-2 or TRBV6-3, the J gene TRBJ2-5; tentative D call: TRBD1 (6 bases). Looked up from germline, CDR1 is MNHEY and CDR2 is SVGEGT. The CDR3 runs 16 residues. Trimming cost V 2 bases and J 5 bases, with 18 bases left between them. Here the CDR3 DNA reads TGTGCCAGCAGTTACGCCAACAGGGTTCTTTCGGAGACCCAGTACTTC. Translating gives CASSYANRVLSETQYF.